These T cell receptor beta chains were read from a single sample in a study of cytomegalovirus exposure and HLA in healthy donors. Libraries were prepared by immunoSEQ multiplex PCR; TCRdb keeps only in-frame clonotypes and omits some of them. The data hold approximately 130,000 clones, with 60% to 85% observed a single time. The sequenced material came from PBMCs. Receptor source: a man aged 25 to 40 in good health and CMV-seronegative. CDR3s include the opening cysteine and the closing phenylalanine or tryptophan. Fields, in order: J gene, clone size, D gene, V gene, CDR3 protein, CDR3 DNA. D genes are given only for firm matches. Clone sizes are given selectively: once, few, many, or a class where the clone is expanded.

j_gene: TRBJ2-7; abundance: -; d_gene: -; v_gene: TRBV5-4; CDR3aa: CASSPAGTLSYEQYF; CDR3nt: TGTGCCAGCAGCCCGGCCGGGACTCTCTCCTACGAGCAGTACTTC
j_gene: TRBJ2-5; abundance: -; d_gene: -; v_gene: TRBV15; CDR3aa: CATSRDVTGETQYF; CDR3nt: TGTGCCACCAGCAGAGACGTGACAGGAGAGACCCAGTACTTC
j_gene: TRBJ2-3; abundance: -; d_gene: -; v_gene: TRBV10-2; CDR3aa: CASSESLYNTDTQYF; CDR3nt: TGCGCCAGCAGTGAAAGTCTTTACAACACAGATACGCAGTATTTT
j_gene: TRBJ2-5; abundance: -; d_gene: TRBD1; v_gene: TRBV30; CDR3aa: CACNRGLETQYF; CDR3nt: TGTGCCTGCAACAGGGGGCTGGAGACCCAGTACTTC
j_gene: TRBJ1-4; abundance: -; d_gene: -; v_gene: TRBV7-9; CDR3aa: CASSSTEKLFF; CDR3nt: TGTGCCAGCAGCTCCACAGAAAAACTGTTTTTT
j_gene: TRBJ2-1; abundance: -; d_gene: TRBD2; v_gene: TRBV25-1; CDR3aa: CASTRTSGSYNEQFF; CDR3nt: TGTGCCAGCACCCGGACTAGCGGGAGTTACAATGAGCAGTTCTTC
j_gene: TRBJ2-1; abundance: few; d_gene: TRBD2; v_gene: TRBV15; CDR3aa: CATSREQSGLAFNEQFF; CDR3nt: TGTGCCACCAGCAGAGAACAATCGGGACTAGCGTTCAATGAGCAGTTCTTC
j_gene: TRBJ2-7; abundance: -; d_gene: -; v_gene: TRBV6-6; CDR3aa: CASSPQGFKSHEQYF; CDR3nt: TGTGCCAGCAGCCCTCAGGGGTTTAAAAGCCACGAGCAGTACTTC
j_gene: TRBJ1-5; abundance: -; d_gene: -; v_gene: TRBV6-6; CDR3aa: CASSIGGVGQPQHF; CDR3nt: TGTGCCAGCAGTATAGGGGGGGTTGGTCAGCCCCAGCATTTT
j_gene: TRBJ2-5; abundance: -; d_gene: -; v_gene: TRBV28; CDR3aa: CAGGTAQETQYF; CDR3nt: TGTGCCGGCGGGACAGCCCAAGAGACCCAGTACTTC
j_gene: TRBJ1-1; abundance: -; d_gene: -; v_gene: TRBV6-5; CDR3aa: CASISYATGNTEAFF; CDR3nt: TGTGCCAGCATATCGTATGCTACCGGGAACACTGAAGCTTTCTTT
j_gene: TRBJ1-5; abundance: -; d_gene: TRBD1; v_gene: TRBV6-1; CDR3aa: CASSGPRTGTHYSNQPQHF; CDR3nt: TGTGCCAGCAGTGGCCCGCGGACAGGGACGCATTATAGCAATCAGCCCCAGCATTTT
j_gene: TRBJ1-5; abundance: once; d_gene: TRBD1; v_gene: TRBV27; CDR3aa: CASSPTGPGQPQHF; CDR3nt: TGTGCCAGCAGTCCGACAGGGCCGGGTCAGCCCCAGCATTTT
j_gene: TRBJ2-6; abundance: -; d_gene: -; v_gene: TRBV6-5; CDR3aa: CASSLDSSGANVLTF; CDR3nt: TGTGCCAGCAGTTTGGACAGCTCTGGGGCCAACGTCCTGACTTTC
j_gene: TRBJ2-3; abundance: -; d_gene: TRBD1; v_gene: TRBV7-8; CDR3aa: CASSLEGANTDTQYF; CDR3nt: TGTGCCAGCAGCTTAGAGGGGGCGAACACAGATACGCAGTATTTT
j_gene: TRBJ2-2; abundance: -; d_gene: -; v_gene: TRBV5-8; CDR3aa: CASSSQGSVDTGELFF; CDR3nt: TGTGCCAGCAGCTCGCAGGGAAGTGTGGACACCGGGGAGCTGTTTTTT
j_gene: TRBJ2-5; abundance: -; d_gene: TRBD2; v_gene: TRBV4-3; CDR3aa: CASSRTPRASGGGLWETQYF; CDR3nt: TGCGCCAGCAGCCGCACTCCACGGGCTAGCGGGGGAGGTCTGTGGGAGACCCAGTACTTC
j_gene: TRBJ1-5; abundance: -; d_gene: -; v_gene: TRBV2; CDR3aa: CASSVGNQPQHF; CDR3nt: TGTGCCAGCAGCGTCGGCAATCAGCCCCAGCATTTT
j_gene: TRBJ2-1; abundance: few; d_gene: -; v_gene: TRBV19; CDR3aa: CASSITSAVAEVNEQFF; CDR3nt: TGTGCCAGTAGTATAACGTCCGCGGTAGCGGAGGTCAATGAGCAGTTCTTC
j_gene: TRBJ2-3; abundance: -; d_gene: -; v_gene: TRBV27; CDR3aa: CASSLGVLADTQYF; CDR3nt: TGTGCCAGCAGTTTAGGAGTGTTGGCCGATACGCAGTATTTT
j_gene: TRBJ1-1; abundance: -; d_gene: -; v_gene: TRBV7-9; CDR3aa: CASSFPARGPEAFF; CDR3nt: TGTGCCAGCAGCTTTCCCGCCAGGGGACCTGAAGCTTTCTTT
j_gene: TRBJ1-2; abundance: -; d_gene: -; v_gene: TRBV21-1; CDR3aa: CASSNRGQDGYTF; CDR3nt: TGTGCCAGCAGCAACAGGGGGCAGGATGGCTACACCTTC
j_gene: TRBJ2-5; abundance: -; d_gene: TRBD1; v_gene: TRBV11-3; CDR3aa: CASSQGTEKTQYF; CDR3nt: TGTGCCAGCAGCCAAGGGACAGAAAAGACCCAGTACTTC
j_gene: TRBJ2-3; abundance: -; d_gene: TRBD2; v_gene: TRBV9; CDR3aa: CASSVAWGGVTDTQYF; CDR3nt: TGTGCCAGCAGCGTAGCGTGGGGGGGGGTGACAGATACGCAGTATTTT
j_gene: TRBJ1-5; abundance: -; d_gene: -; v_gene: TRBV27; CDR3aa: CASSLGGGPQHF; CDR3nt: TGTGCCAGCAGTTTAGGGGGGGGGCCCCAGCATTTT
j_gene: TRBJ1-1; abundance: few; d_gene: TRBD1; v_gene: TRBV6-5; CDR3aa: CASSYSAGGGYTEAFF; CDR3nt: TGTGCCAGCAGTTACTCGGCAGGGGGTGGATACACTGAAGCTTTCTTT
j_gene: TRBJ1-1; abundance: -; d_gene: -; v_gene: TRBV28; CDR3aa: CASKYRDYMNTEAFF; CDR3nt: TGTGCCAGCAAGTATAGGGACTACATGAACACTGAAGCTTTCTTT
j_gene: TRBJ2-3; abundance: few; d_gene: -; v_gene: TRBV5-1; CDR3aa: CASSPYTGDTDTQYF; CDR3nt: TGCGCCAGCAGCCCGTACACGGGGGACACAGATACGCAGTATTTT
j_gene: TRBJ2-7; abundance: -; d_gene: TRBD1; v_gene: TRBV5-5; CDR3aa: CASSFRGPYEQYF; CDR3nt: TGTGCCAGCAGCTTCAGGGGGCCCTACGAGCAGTACTTC
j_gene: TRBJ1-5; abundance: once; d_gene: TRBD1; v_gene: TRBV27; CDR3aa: CASSSGTGIYQPQHF; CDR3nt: TGTGCCAGCAGTTCCGGGACAGGGATTTATCAGCCCCAGCATTTT
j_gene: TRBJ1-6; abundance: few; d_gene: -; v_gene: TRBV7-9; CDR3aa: CASSLTGAESPLHF; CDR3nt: TGTGCCAGCAGCTTAACAGGAGCCGAATCACCCCTCCACTTT
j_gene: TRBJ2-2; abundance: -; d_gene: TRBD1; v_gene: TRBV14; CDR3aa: CASSQALPNRGVAGELFF; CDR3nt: TGTGCCAGCAGCCAAGCTCTCCCGAACAGGGGTGTCGCCGGGGAGCTGTTTTTT
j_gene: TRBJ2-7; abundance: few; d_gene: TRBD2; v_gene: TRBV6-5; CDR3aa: CASSYGGEGLYEQYF; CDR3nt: TGTGCCAGCAGTTACGGGGGGGAGGGCCTCTACGAGCAGTACTTC
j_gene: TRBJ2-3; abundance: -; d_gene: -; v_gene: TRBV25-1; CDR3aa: CASSDPSPGADTQYF; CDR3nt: TGTGCCAGCAGTGACCCCTCTCCAGGGGCAGATACGCAGTATTTT
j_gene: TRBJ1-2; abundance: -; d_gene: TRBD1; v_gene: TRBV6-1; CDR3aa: CASSAQQGNYGYTF; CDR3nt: TGTGCCAGCAGTGCACAACAGGGGAACTATGGCTACACCTTC
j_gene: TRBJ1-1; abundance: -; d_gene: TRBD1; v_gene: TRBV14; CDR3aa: CASSQQGASTEAFF; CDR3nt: TGTGCCAGCAGCCAACAGGGGGCGAGTACTGAAGCTTTCTTT
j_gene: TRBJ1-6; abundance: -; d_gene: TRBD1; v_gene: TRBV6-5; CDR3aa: CASSMDRIATALHF; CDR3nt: TGTGCCAGCAGTATGGACAGGATTGCTACCGCCCTCCACTTT
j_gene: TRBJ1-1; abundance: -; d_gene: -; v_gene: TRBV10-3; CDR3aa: CAISPEETEAFF; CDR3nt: TGTGCCATCAGTCCGGAGGAGACTGAAGCTTTCTTT
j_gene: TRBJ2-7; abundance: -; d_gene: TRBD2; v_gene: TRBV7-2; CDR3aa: CASSLRTSGRGEQYF; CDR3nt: TGTGCCAGCAGCTTGAGGACTAGCGGGCGAGGCGAGCAGTACTTC
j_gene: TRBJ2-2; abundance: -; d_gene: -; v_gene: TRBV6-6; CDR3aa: CASSTGYTGELFF; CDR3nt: TGTGCCAGCAGTACAGGGTACACCGGGGAGCTGTTTTTT
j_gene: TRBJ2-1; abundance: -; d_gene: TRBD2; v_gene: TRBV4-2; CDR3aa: CASSQEFSGVWEAFF; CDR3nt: TGTGCCAGCAGCCAAGAATTTAGCGGGGTCTGGGAGGCGTTCTTC
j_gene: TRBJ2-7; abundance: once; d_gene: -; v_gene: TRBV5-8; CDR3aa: CASSHQGVRYEQYF; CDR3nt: TGTGCCAGCAGCCACCAAGGGGTTAGGTACGAGCAGTACTTC
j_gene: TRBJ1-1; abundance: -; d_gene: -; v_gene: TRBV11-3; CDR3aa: CASSPDRNGVAFF; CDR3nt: TGTGCCAGCAGCCCGGACAGAAACGGCGTCGCTTTCTTT
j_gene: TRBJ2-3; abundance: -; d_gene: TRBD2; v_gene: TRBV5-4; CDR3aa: CASSSRTSGSANPDTQYF; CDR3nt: TGTGCCAGCAGCTCACGGACTAGCGGGAGTGCGAACCCAGATACGCAGTATTTT
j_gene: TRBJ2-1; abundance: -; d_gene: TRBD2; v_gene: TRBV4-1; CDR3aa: CASRTGTSGRAEGYNEQFF; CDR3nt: TGCGCCAGCAGGACAGGGACTAGCGGGAGGGCCGAGGGGTACAATGAGCAGTTCTTC
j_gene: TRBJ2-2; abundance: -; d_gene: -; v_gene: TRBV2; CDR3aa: CASSPGTLTGELFF; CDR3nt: TGTGCCAGCAGCCCCGGGACTCTCACCGGGGAGCTGTTTTTT
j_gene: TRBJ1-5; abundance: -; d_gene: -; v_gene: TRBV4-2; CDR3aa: CASSQDLDPGIQPQHF; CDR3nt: TGTGCCAGCAGCCAAGACCTAGACCCCGGGATTCAGCCCCAGCATTTT
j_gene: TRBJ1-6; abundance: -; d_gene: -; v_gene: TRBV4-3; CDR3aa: CASSQEPARGAANSPLHF; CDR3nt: TGCGCCAGCAGCCAAGAACCCGCCCGGGGGGCTGCGAATTCACCCCTCCACTTT
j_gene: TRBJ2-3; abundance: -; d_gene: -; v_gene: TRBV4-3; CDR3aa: CASSQGRVTADTQYF; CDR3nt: TGCGCCAGCAGCCAAGGTAGAGTAACAGCCGATACGCAGTATTTT
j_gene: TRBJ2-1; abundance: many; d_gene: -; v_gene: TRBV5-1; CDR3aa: CASSGGPGKSSYNEQFF; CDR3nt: TGCGCCAGCAGCGGCGGGCCGGGAAAGAGCTCCTACAATGAGCAGTTCTTC
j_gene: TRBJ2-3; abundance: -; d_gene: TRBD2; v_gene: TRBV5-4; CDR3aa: CASSRSSGRTTTDTQYF; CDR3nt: TGTGCCAGCAGTCGTTCTAGCGGGAGAACGACCACAGATACGCAGTATTTT
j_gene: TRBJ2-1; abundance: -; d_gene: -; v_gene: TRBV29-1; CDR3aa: CSGKLAHEQFF; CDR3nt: TGCAGCGGCAAACTAGCCCATGAGCAGTTCTTC